This passage covers 8 T cell receptor beta chains from one sample sequenced in a study of shared clonotypes between healthy human individuals. The data were produced by immunoSEQ multiplex PCR, yet TCRdb's version contains in-frame clones alone and is incomplete. The table includes about 2.3 million clones, approximately 95% detected once. Source material: naive CD4+ T cells from PBMCs. The subset denotes: CD45RA+ positively selected. Receptor source: a man aged 18 to 30 in good health. Some clones in this sample may be carry-over from other donors' samples.

This clone is a singleton in its sample. Other DNA sequences within the sample encode an identical CDR3. J is TRBJ1-1 and V is TRBV6-1; D is undetermined. CDR1 is MNHNS, CDR2 SASEGT, per germline. The CDR3 is 13 amino acids. Trimming removed 4 bases from V and 2 bases from J, with 8 bases in between. CDR3 bases: TGTGCCAGCAGTGTAGGAGTAAACACTGAAGCTTTCTTT. It translates to CASSVGVNTEAFF.

The rearrangement uses TRBV7-2 and TRBJ2-7; weak D call: TRBD1 (6 bases). Trimming removed 5 bases at V and 2 bases at J, with 10 bases between. The CDR3 runs 13 residues. Germline CDR1 and CDR2: SGHTA and FQGNSA. The CDR3 DNA sequence: TGTGCCAGCAGCCGGGACATGACCTACGAGCAGTACTTC. This encodes CASSRDMTYEQYF.

As to this clone: The same CDR3 arises from other DNA sequences in this sample as well. CDR3 nucleotide sequence: TGCGCCAGCAGCCGAGACGGGGCGTACGAGCAGTACTTC. Its protein is CASSRDGAYEQYF. V usage is TRBV5-1 and J usage is TRBJ2-7; D assignment may be TRBD1 or TRBD2 (5 bases each). CDR1 and CDR2 (germline): SGHRS, YFSETQ. This CDR3 contains 13 residues. The V end was cut by 4 bases, the J end by 4 bases, with 12 bases between.

In this sample, this clone turned up once. The chain combines TRBV10-3 with TRBJ2-7; the D call may be TRBD1 or TRBD2 (5 bases each). Trimming took 6 bases from V and 2 from J, leaving 23 bases between them. The CDR3 has 17 amino acids. Germline V gene data show CDR1 as ENHRY and CDR2 as SYGVKD. CDR3 sequence reads: CAISPGPKILLPYEQYF. The CDR3 region has the DNA TGTGCCATCAGCCCGGGACCGAAAATCCTCCTTCCCTACGAGCAGTACTTC.

As regards this clone: Other DNA sequences in this sample translate to the same CDR3. The chain recombines TRBV6-5 with TRBJ2-1, with D tentatively TRBD1 (6 bases). Germline assignment: CDR1 MNHEY and CDR2 SVGAGI. CDR3 length: 12 amino acids. V lost 6 bases and J 4 bases, leaving 7 bases between the germline ends. The CDR3 here is CASRDSYNEQFF. In DNA, the CDR3 is TGTGCCAGCAGGGACAGTTACAATGAGCAGTTCTTC.

V gene TRBV16 combines with J gene TRBJ2-7; 8 nucleotides match TRBD1. With V trimmed by 4 bases and J by 2 bases, 4 bases remained unmatched. Germline-derived CDR1 and CDR2 are KGHSY and FQNENV. This CDR3 region has 14 residues. CDR3 in DNA: TGTGCCAGCAGCCGCGGGACAGGTCCCTACGAGCAGTACTTC. Its translation: CASSRGTGPYEQYF.

This rearrangement joins TRBV6-1 to TRBJ1-3, with D unresolved. The ends were cut back, 6 bases at V and 0 bases at J, with 6 bases in the middle. The germline V gene has CDR1 MNHNS and CDR2 SASEGT. The CDR3 sequence is 13 residues long. CDR3 amino acids: CASRYNSGNTIYF. CDR3 nucleotide sequence: TGTGCCAGCAGGTACAACTCTGGAAACACCATATATTTT.

The CDR3 bases are TGTGCCAGCAGCTCACTACAGCCGTCCGAGCAGTACTTC. Residues: CASSSLQPSEQYF. This chain uses TRBV7-3 with TRBJ2-7; D not resolved. This CDR3 has 13 residues. Trimming shortened V by 4 bases and J by 6 bases, and 13 bases separated the two germline ends. Germline V gene sequence: CDR1 SGHTA, CDR2 FQGTGA. The full variable domain, in which reference TRBV7-3 and TRBJ2-7 provide the parts outside the CDR3, is GAGVSQTPSNKVTEKGKYVELRCDPISGHTALYWYRQSLGQGPEFLIYFQGTGAADDSGLPNDRFFAVRPEGSVSTLKIQRTERGDSAVYLCASSSLQPSEQYFGPGTRLTVT.